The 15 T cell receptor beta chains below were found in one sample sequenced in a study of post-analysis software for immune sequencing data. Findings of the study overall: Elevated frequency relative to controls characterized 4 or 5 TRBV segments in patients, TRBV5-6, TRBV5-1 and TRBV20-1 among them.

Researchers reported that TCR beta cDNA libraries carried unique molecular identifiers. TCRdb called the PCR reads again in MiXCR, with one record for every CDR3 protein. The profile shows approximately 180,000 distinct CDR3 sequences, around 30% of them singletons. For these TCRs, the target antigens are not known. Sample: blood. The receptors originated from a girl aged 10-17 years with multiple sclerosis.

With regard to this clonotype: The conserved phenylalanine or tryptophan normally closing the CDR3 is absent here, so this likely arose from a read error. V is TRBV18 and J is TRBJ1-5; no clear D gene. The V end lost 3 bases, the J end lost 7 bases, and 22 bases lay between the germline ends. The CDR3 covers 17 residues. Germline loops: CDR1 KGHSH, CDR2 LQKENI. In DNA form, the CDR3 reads TGTGCCAGCTCACCGCAAACCGGGCCTTCCTTGGGGCAGCCCCAGCATTGT. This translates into CASSPQTGPSLGQPQHC.

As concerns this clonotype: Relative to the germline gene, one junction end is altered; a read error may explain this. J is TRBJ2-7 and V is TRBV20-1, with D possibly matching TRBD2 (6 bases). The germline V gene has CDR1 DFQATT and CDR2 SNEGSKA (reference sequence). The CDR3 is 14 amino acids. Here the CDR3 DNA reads TGCGGTGCTGGAGGGGAAGGATGGGGCTACGAGCAGTACTTC. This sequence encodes CGAGGEGWGYEQYF.

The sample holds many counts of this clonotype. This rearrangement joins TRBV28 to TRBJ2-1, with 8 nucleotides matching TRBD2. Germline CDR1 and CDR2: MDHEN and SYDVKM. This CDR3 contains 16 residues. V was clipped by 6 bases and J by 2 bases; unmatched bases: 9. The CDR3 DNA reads TGTGCCAGCAGCACCCAGAGCGGGAGAGCCTACAATGAGCAGTTCTTC. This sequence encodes CASSTQSGRAYNEQFF.

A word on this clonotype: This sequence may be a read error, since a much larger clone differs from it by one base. CDR3 loop: CATSEHIGIGPTNEQFF. The DNA of the CDR3 is TGTGCCACCAGTGAGCACATAGGGATCGGCCCGACCAATGAGCAGTTCTTC. V is TRBV24-1 and J is TRBJ2-1, with unresolved D. Trimming stripped 4 bases from V and 6 bases from J, with 21 bases between. This CDR3 has 17 amino acids. The germline V gene has CDR1 KGHDR and CDR2 SFDVKD.

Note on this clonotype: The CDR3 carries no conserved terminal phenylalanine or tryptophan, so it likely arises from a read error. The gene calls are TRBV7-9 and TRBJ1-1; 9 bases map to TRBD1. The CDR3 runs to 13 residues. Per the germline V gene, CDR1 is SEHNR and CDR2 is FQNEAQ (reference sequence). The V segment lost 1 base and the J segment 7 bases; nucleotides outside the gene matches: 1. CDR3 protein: CASSLGQGVEAFC. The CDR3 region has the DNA TGTGCCAGCAGCTTAGGACAGGGGGTTGAAGCTTTCTGT.

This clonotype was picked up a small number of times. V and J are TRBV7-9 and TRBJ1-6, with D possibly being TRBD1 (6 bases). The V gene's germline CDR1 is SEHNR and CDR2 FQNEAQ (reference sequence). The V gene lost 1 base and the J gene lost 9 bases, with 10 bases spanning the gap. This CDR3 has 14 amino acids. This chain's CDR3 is CASSLEQGGSPLHF. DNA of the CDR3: TGTGCCAGCAGCTTAGAACAGGGTGGTTCACCCCTCCACTTT.

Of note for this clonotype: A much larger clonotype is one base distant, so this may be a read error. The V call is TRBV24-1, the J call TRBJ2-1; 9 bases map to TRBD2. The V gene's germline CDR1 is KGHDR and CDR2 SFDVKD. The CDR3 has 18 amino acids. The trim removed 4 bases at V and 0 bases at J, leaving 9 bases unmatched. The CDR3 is CATSDSSLSGSSYNEQFF. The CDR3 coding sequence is TGTGCCACCAGTGACTCTTCTCTTAGCGGGAGCTCCTACAATGAGCAGTTCTTC.

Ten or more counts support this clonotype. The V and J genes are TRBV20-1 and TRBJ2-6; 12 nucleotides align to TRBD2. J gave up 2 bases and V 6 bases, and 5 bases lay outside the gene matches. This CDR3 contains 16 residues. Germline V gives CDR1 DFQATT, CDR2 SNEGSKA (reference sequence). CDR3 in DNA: TGCAGTGCGGCTCCTAGCGGGAGGGCTGGGGCCAACGTCCTGACTTTC. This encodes CSAAPSGRAGANVLTF.

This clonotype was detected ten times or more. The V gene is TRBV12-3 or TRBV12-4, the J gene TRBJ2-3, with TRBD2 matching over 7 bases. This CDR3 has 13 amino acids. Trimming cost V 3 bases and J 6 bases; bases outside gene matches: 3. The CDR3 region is CASSFPAGDTQYF. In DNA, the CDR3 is TGTGCCAGCAGTTTCCCAGCGGGGGATACGCAGTATTTT.

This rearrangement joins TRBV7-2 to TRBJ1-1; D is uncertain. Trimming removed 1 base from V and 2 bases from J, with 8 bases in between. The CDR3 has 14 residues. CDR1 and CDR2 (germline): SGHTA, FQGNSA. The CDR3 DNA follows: TGTGCCAGCAGCTTAGGTTCGATAAACACTGAAGCTTTCTTT. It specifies CASSLGSINTEAFF.

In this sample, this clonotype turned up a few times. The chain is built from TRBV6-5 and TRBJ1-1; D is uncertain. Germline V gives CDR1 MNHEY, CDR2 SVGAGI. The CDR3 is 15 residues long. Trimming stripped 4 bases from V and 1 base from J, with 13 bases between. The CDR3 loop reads CASSSVRLRNTEAFF. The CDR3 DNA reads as TGTGCCAGCAGTTCGGTCCGCCTACGGAACACTGAAGCTTTCTTT.

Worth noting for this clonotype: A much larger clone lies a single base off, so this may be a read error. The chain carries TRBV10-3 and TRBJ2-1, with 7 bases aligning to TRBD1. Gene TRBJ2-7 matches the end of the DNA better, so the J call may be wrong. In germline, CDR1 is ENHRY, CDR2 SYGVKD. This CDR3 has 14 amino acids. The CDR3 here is CATQFGTDNNEQYF. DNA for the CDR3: TGTGCCACCCAGTTCGGGACAGACAACAATGAGCAGTACTTC.

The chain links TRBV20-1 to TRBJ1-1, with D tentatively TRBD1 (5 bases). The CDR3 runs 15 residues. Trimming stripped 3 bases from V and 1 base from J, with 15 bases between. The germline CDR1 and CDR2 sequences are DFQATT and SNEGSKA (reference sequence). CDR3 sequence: CSARGDRRSNTEAFF. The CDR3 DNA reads TGCAGTGCTAGGGGGGACCGAAGATCGAACACTGAAGCTTTCTTT.

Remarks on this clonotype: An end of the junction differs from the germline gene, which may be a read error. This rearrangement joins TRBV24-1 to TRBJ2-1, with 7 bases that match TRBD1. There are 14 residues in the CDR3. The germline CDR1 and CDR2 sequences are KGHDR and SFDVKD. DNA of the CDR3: TGTGCCACCAGTGAAAGGGGGCCTTACAGTGAGCAGTTCTTC. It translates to CATSERGPYSEQFF.

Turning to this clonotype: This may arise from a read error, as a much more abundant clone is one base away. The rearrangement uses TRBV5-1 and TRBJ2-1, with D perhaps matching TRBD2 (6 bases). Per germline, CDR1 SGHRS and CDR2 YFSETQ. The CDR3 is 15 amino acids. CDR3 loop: CASSLGLASYNERFF. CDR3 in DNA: TGCGCCAGCAGCTTGGGTCTAGCGAGTTACAATGAGCGGTTCTTC.